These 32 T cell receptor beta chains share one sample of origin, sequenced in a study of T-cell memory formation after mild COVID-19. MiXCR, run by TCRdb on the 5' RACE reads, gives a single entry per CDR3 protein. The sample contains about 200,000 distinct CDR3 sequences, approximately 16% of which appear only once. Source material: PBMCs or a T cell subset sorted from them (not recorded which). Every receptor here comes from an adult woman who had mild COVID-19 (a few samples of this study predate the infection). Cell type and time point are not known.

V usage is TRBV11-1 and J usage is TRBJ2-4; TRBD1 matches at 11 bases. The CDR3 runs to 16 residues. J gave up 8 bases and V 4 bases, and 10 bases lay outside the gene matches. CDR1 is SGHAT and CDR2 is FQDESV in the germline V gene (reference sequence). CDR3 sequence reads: CASSSSPGTGGDIQYF. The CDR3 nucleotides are TGTGCCAGCAGCTCCTCCCCGGGGACAGGGGGGGACATTCAGTACTTC.

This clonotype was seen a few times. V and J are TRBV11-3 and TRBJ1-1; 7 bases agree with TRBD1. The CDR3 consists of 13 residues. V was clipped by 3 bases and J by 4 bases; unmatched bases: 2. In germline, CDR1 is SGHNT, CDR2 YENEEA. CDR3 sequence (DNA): TGTGCCAGCAGCTTTGGGACAGCCACTGAAGCTTTCTTT. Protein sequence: CASSFGTATEAFF.

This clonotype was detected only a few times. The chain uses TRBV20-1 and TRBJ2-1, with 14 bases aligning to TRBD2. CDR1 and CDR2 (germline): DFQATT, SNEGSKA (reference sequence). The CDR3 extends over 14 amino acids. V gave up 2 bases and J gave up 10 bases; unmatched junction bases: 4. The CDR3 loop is CSARRLAGGLEQFF. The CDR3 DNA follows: TGCAGTGCTAGAAGACTAGCGGGGGGGTTGGAGCAGTTCTTC.

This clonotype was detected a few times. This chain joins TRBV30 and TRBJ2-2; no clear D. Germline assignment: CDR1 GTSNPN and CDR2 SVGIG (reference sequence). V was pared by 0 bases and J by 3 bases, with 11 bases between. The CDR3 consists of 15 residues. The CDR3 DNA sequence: TGTGCCTGGAGTGTTGGCAGGACCTACACCGGGGAGCTGTTTTTT. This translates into CAWSVGRTYTGELFF.

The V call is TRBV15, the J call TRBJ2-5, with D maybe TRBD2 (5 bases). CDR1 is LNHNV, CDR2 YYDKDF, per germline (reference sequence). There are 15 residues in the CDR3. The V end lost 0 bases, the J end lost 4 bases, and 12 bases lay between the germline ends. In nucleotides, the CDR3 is TGTGCCACCAGCAGAGATCAGCTAGCCCCAGAGACCCAGTACTTC. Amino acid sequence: CATSRDQLAPETQYF.

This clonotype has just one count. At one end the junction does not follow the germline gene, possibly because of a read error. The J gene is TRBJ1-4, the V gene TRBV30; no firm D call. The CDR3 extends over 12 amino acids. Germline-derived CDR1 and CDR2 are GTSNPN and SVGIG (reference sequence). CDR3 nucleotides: TGTGCCTGGAGTACCGAGGCCGGGGTATACATATTT. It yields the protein CAWSTEAGVYIF.

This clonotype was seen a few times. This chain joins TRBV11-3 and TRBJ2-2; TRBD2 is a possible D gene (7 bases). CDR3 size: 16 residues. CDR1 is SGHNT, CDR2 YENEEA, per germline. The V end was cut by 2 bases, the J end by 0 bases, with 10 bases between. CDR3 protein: CASSLSGGSNTGELFF. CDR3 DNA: TGTGCCAGCAGCTTATCGGGGGGCTCGAACACCGGGGAGCTGTTTTTT. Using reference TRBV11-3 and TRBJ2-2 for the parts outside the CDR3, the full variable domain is EAGVVQSPRYKIIEKKQPVAFWCNPISGHNTLYWYLQNLGQGPELLIRYENEEAVDDSQLPKDRFSAERLKGVDSTLKIQPAELGDSAVYLCASSLSGGSNTGELFFGEGSRLTVL.

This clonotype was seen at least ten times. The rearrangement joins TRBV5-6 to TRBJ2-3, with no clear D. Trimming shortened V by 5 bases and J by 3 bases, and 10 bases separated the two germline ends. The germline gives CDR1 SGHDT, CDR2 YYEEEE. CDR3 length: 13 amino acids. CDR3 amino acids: CASRPVQTDTQYF. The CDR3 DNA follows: TGTGCCAGCAGGCCGGTTCAGACAGATACGCAGTATTTT.

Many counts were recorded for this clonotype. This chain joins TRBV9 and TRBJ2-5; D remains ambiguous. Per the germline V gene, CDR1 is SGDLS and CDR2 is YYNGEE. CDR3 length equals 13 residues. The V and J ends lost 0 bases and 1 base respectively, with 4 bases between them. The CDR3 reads CASSVALQETQYF. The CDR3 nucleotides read TGTGCCAGCAGCGTAGCTCTCCAAGAGACCCAGTACTTC.

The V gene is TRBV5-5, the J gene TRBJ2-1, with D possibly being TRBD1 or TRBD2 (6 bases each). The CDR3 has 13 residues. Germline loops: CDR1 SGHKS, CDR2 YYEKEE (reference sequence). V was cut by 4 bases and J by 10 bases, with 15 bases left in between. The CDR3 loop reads CASSPTGAREQFF. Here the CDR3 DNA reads TGTGCCAGCAGCCCCACGGGGGCTCGAGAGCAGTTCTTC. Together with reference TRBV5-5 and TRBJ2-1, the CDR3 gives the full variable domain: DAGVTQSPTHLIKTRGQQVTLRCSPISGHKSVSWYQQVLGQGPQFIFQYYEKEERGRGNFPDRFSARQFPNYSSELNVNALLLGDSALYLCASSPTGAREQFFGPGTRLTVL.

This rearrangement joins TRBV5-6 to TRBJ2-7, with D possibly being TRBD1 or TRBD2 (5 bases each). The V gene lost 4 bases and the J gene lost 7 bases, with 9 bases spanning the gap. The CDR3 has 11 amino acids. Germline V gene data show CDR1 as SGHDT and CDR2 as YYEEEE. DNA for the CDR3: TGTGCCAGCAGCCGGGGACGGGAGCAGTACTTC. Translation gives CASSRGREQYF.

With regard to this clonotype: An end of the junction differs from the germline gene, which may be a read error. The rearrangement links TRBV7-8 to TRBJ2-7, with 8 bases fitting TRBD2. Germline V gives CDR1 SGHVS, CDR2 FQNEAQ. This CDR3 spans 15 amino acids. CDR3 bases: TGTGCCAGCAGCCTTGAGGTAGCGGGGATCTACGAGCAGCACTTC. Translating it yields CASSLEVAGIYEQHF.

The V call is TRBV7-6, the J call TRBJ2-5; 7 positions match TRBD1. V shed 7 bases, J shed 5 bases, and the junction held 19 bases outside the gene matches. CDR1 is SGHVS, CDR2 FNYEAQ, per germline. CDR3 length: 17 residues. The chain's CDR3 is CASNHIRDRGYRETQYF. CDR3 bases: TGTGCCAGCAACCACATCCGGGACAGAGGATACAGGGAGACCCAGTACTTC.

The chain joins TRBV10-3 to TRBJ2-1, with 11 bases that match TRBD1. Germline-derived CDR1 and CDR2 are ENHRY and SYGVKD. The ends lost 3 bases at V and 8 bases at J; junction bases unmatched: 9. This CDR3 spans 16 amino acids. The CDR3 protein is CAISDPGTGGADEQFF. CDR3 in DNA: TGTGCCATCAGTGATCCCGGGACAGGGGGGGCAGATGAGCAGTTCTTC.

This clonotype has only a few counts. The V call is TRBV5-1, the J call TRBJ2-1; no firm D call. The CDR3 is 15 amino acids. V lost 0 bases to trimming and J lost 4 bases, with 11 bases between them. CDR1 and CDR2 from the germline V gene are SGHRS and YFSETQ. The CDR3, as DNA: TGCGCCAGCAGCTTGGGGGATCACGGGTACAATGAGCAGTTCTTC. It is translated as CASSLGDHGYNEQFF. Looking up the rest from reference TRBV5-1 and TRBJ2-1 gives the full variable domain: KAGVTQTPRYLIKTRGQQVTLSCSPISGHRSVSWYQQTPGQGLQFLFEYFSETQRNKGNFPGRFSGRQFSNSRSEMNVSTLELGDSALYLCASSLGDHGYNEQFFGPGTRLTVL.

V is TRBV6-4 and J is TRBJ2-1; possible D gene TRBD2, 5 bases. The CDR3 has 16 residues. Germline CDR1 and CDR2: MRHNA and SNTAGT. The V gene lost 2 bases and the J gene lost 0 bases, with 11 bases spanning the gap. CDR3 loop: CASSDNPGSSYNEQFF. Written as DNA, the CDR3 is TGTGCCAGCAGTGACAACCCGGGGAGCTCCTACAATGAGCAGTTCTTC.

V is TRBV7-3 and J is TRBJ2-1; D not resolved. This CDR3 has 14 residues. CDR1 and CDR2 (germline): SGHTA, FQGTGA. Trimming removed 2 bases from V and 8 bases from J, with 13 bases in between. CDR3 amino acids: CASSLAELSHEQFF. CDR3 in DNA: TGTGCCAGCAGCTTAGCCGAGCTGTCGCATGAGCAGTTCTTC.

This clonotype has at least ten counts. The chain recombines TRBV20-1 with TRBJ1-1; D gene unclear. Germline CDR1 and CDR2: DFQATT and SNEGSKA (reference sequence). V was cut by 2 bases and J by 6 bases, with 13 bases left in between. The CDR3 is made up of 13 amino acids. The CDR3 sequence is CSARSPLVPEAFF. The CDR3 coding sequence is TGCAGTGCTAGATCCCCCCTCGTCCCTGAAGCTTTCTTT.

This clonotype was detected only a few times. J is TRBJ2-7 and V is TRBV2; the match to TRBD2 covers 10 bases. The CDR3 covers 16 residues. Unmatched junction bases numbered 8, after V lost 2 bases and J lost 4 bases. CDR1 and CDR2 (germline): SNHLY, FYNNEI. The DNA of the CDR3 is TGTGCCAGCAGTGAAAACCCAACTAGCGGGATGTACGAGCAGTACTTC. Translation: CASSENPTSGMYEQYF.

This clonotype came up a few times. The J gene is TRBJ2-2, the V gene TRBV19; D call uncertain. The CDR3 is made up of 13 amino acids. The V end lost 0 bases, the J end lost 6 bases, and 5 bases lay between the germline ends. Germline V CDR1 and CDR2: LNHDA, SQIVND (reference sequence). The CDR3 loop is CASSIDRSGELFF. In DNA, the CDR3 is TGTGCCAGTAGTATAGATAGGTCCGGGGAGCTGTTTTTT.

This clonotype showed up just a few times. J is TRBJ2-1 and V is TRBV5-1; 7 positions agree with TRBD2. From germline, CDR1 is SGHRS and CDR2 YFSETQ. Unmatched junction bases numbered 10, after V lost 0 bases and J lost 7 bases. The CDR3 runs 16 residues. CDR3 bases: TGCGCCAGCAGCTTGGATACGGGAGGAGTTCGTAATGAGCAGTTCTTC. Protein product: CASSLDTGGVRNEQFF.

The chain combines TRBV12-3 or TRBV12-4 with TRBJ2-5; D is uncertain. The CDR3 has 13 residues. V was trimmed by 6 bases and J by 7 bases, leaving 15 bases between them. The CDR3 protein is CASSIPDLGTQYF. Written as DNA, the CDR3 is TGTGCCAGCAGCATACCCGACCTGGGGACCCAGTACTTC.

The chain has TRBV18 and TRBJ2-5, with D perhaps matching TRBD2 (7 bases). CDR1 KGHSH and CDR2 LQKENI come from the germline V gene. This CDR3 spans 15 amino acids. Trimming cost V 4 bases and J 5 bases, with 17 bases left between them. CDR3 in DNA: TGTGCCAGCTCACTGGTGGCGGGGGCACGGGAGACCCAGTACTTC. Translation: CASSLVAGARETQYF.

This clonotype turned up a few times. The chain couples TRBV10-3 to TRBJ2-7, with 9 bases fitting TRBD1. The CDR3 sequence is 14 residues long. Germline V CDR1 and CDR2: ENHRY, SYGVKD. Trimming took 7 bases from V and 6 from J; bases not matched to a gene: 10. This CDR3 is CAIKLGTGSVEQYF. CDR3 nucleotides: TGTGCCATCAAGCTCGGGACAGGGTCGGTCGAGCAGTACTTC.

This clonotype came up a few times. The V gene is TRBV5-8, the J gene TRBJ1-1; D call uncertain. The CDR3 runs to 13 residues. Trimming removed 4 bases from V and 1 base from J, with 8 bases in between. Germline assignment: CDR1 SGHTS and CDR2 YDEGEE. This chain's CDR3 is CASSLHRNTEAFF. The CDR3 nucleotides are TGTGCCAGCAGCCTTCATAGGAACACTGAAGCTTTCTTT.

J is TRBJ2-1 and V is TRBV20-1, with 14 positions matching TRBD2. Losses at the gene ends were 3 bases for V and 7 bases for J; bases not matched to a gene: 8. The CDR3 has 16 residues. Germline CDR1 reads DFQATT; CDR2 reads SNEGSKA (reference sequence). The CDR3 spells CSARITTSGRGNEQFF. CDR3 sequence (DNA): TGCAGTGCTAGGATAACGACTAGCGGGAGGGGAAATGAGCAGTTCTTC.

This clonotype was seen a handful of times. CDR3 sequence (DNA): TGCGCCAGCAGCCAATGGAGACAGCAGTCCTACGAGCAGTACTTC. It codes for CASSQWRQQSYEQYF. The chain has TRBV4-3 and TRBJ2-7; possible D gene TRBD1, 5 bases. There are 15 residues in the CDR3. In germline, CDR1 is LGHNA, CDR2 YSLEER. V was trimmed by 2 bases and J by 1 base, leaving 12 bases between them.

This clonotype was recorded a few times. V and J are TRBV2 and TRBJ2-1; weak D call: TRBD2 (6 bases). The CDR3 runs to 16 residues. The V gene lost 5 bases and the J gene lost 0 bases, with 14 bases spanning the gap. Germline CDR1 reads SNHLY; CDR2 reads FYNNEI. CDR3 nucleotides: TGTGCCAGCAGTTCTCGACTCGGGAGCTCCTACAATGAGCAGTTCTTC. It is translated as CASSSRLGSSYNEQFF.

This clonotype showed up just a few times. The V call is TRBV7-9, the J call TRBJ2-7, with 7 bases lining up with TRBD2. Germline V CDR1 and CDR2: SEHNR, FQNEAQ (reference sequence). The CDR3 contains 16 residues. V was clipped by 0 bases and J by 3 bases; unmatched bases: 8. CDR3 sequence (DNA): TGTGCCAGCAGCTTAGCGTTGCGGGAGACGCACTACGAGCAGTACTTC. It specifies CASSLALRETHYEQYF.

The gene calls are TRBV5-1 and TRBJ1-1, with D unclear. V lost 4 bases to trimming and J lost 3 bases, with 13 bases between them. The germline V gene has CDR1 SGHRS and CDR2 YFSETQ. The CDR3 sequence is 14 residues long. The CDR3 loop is CASSPQGSDTEAFF. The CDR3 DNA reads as TGCGCCAGCAGCCCTCAAGGGTCGGACACTGAAGCTTTCTTT.

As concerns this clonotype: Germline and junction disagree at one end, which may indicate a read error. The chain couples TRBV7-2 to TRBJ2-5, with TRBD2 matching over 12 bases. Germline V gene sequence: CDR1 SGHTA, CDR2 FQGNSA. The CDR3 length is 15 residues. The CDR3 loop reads CASRRLAGDQGTQYF. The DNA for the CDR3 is TGTGCCAGCAGAAGACTAGCGGGGGACCAAGGGACCCAGTACTTC.

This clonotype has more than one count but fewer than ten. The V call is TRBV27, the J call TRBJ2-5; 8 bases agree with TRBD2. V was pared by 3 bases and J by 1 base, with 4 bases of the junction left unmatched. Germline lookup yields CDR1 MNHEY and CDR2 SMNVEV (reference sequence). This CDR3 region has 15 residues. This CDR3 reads CASSFDGGGQETQYF. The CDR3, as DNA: TGTGCCAGCAGTTTTGACGGGGGGGGCCAAGAGACCCAGTACTTC.